This T cell receptor (beta chain) was obtained from a study of CD8 T cells in Susac syndrome. Reverse transcription of roughly 0.45 to 1 ug RNA was carried out with random hexamers. MiXCR was run by TCRdb on the immunoSEQ multiplex PCR reads, yielding one entry per CDR3 protein. The sample gives approximately 130,000 distinct CDR3 sequences, around 94% of which show up once; approximately 0.089% is in the top ten. Trimming removed 10 bases from V and 4 bases from J, with 12 bases in between. Germline V CDR1 and CDR2: LNHDA, SQIVND (reference sequence). CDR3 size: 12 residues. What was sequenced was CD4+ T cells from PBMCs. The source is a human donor in good health. This chain joins TRBV19 and TRBJ2-3, with D perhaps matching TRBD2 (6 bases). The CDR3 spells CATASGADTQYF. The CDR3 DNA sequence: TGTGCCACTGCTTCGGGAGCAGATACGCAGTATTTT.